This T cell receptor (beta chain) came from a study of cytomegalovirus exposure and HLA in healthy donors. General observations from the study: Reports indicate that TCR beta sequences accurately predicted the HLA-A and HLA-B alleles of most subjects.

The PCR had 60 Vbeta and 13 Jbeta primers. Libraries were prepared by immunoSEQ multiplex PCR; TCRdb keeps only in-frame clonotypes and omits some of them. Among around 130,000 clones listed, approximately 82% were seen once. With respect to this clone: Its specificity is unknown.

V was clipped by 3 bases and J by 6 bases, with 18 bases between them. CDR1 and CDR2 from the germline V gene are SGHDN and FVKESK. The length of the CDR3 is 16 residues. Every donor was a healthy person donating bone marrow. Likely unrecorded immune exposures existed in these nominally healthy donors. Specimen: PBMCs. The rearrangement joins TRBV14 to TRBJ2-1; TRBD1 is a possible D gene (5 bases). This sequence originates from a woman under 30 in good health and CMV-seropositive. The CDR3, as DNA: TGTGCCAGCAGCCATCCCGAAAGGGGTATCATCAATGAGCAGTTCTTC. Translation gives CASSHPERGIINEQFF.